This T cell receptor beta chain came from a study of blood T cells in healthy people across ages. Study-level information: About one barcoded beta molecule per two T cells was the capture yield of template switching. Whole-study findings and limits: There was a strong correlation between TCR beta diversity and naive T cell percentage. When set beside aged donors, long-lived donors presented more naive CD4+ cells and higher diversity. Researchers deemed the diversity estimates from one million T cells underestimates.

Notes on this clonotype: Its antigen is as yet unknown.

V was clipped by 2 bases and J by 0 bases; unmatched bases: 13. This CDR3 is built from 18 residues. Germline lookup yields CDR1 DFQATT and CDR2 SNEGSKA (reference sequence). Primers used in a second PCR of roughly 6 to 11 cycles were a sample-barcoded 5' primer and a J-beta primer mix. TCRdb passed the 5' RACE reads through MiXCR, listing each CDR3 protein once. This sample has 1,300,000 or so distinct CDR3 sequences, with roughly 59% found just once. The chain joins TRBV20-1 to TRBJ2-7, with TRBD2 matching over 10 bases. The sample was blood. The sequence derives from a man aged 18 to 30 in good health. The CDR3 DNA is TGCAGTGCTAGACCACTCCGGGCTAGCGGGGGTGGCTCCTACGAGCAGTACTTC. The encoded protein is CSARPLRASGGGSYEQYF.